The clone carrying this T cell receptor beta chain was picked up a small number of times. This entry belongs to a study of control samples from healthy donors and cancer patients. The V gene end was trimmed by 1 base and the J gene end by 6 bases; junction bases not matched to a gene: 4. The CDR3 is 15 residues long. Germline CDR1 is SNHLY and CDR2 is FYNNEI. Measured with immunoSEQ multiplex PCR; TCRdb has only the in-frame clones, and not every one. The sample consists of under 50,000 clones, more than 70% of them appearing once. This sequence originates from a woman in her sixties with lung cancer. Sequencing was carried out using PBMCs. V and J are TRBV2 and TRBJ2-7, with 12 bases fitting TRBD2. DNA of the CDR3: TGTGCCAGCAGTGAAGGACTAGCGGGAGCGGGCGAGCAGTACTTC. This encodes CASSEGLAGAGEQYF.